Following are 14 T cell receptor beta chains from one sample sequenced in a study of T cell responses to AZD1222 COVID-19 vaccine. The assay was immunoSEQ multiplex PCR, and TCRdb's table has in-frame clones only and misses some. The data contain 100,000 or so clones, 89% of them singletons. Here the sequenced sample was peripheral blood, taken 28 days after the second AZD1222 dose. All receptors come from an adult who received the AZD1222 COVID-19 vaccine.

CDR3 amino acids: CASSELEPRYNEQFF. CDR3 sequence (DNA): TGTGCCAGCAGTGAATTAGAGCCGCGATACAATGAGCAGTTCTTC. The rearrangement uses TRBV2 and TRBJ2-1; D unresolved. CDR1 is SNHLY, CDR2 FYNNEI, per germline. This CDR3 region has 15 residues. The V and J ends lost 2 bases and 4 bases respectively, with 12 bases between them.

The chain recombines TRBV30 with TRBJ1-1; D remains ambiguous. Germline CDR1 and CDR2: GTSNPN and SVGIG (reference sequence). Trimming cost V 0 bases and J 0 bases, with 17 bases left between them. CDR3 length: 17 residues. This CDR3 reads CAWSVRPVTQMNTEAFF. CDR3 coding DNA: TGTGCCTGGAGTGTACGGCCTGTGACCCAGATGAACACTGAAGCTTTCTTT.

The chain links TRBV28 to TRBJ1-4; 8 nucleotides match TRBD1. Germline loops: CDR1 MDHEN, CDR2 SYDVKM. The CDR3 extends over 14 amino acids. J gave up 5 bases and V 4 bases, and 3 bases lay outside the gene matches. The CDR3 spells CASSSGGKNEKLFF. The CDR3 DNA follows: TGTGCCAGCAGTTCAGGGGGCAAGAATGAAAAACTGTTTTTT.

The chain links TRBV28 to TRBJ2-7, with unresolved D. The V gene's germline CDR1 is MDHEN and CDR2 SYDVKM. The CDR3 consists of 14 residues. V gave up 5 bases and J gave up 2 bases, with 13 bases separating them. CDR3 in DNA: TGTGCCAGCAGTATAAACGCTATAACCTACGAGCAGTACTTC. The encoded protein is CASSINAITYEQYF.

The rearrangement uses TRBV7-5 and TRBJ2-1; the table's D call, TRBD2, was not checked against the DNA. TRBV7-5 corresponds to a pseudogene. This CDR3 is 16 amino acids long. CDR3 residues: CVSVPGALFTYNEQFF. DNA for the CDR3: TGTGTCAGCGTACCCGGTGCCCTCTTCACCTACAATGAGCAGTTCTTC.

The CDR3 bases are TGTGCCAGCAGCTTACAGGACAGCACAGATACGCAGTATTTT. It encodes CASSLQDSTDTQYF. The chain employs TRBV7-9 and TRBJ2-3; D remains unclear. V was clipped by 2 bases and J by 0 bases, with 6 bases between them. CDR3 length: 14 amino acids. Germline V gives CDR1 SEHNR, CDR2 FQNEAQ (reference sequence).

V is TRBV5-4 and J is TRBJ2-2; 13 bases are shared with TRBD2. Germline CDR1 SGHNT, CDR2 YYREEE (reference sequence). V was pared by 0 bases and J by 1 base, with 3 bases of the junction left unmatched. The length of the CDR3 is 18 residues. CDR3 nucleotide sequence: TGTGCCAGCAGCTTGGAGACTAGCGGGAGGCGGAACACCGGGGAGCTGTTTTTT. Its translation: CASSLETSGRRNTGELFF.

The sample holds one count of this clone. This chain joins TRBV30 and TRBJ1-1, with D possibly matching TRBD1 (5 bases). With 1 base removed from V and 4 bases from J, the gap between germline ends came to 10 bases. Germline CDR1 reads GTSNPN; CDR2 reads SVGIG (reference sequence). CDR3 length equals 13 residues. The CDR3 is CAWSEVGGTEAFF. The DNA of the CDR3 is TGTGCCTGGAGTGAGGTGGGGGGCACTGAAGCTTTCTTT.

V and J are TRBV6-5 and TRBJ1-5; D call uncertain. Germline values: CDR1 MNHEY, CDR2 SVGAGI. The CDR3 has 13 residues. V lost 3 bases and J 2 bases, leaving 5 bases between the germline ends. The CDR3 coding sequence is TGTGCCAGCAGTTATAAGGGCAATCAGCCCCAGCATTTT. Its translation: CASSYKGNQPQHF.

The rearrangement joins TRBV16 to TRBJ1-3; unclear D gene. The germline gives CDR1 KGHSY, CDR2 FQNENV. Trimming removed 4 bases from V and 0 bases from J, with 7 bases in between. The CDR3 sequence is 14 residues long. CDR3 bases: TGTGCCAGCAGCCCACAGATCTCTGGAAACACCATATATTTT. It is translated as CASSPQISGNTIYF.

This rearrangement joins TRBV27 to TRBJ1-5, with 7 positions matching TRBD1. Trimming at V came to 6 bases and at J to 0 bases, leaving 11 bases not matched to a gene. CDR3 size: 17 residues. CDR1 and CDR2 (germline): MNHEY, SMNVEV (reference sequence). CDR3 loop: CASSYSGKGASNQPQHF. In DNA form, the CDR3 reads TGTGCCAGCAGCTACAGCGGGAAGGGGGCTAGCAATCAGCCCCAGCATTTT.

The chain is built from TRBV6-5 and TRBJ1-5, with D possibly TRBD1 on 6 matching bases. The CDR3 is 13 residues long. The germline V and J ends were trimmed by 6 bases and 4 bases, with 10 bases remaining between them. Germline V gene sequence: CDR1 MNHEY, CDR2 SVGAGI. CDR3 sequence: CASREGVNQPQHF. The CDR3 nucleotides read TGTGCCAGCAGAGAGGGGGTGAATCAGCCCCAGCATTTT.

The CDR3 here is CSARAGPSYTF. The CDR3 DNA sequence: TGCAGTGCTAGAGCGGGTCCGAGCTACACCTTC. The chain couples TRBV20-1 to TRBJ1-2; D gene unclear. The CDR3 contains 11 residues. CDR1 is DFQATT and CDR2 is SNEGSKA in the germline V gene (reference sequence). Deletions cut 1 base from V and 9 bases from J, with 9 bases between.

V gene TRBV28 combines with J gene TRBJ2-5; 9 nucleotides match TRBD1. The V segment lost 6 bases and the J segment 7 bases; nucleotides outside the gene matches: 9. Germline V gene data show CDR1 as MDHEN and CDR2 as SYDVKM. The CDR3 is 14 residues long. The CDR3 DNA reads TGTGCCAGCAGCCTTACCAGGACAGGGGCGACCCAGTACTTC. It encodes CASSLTRTGATQYF.